These 21 T cell receptor beta chains share one sample of origin, sequenced in a study of blood T cell repertoires in COVID-19. TCRdb's copy holds only in-frame clones and misses some; the assay was immunoSEQ multiplex PCR. Here the sample spans a few hundred thousand clones, 80% to 90% being singletons. The sample was peripheral blood. Receptors were obtained from a man over 45 with active or convalescent COVID-19.

This clone was seen a few times. V gene TRBV11-2 combines with J gene TRBJ2-1; 7 positions match TRBD1. Germline CDR1 SGHAT, CDR2 FQNNGV. J was trimmed by 9 bases and V by 5 bases; bases with no gene match: 13. The CDR3 contains 15 residues. The CDR3 bases are TGTGCCAGCAGCGAGACGACAGGGAAGTTGGGTGAGCAGTTCTTC. It encodes CASSETTGKLGEQFF.

The V and J genes are TRBV4-1 and TRBJ1-3; D is uncertain. Germline loops: CDR1 MGHRA, CDR2 YSYEKL. Trimming removed 0 bases at V and 0 bases at J, with 15 bases between. The CDR3 has 18 residues. CDR3 in amino acids: CASSQDRRRQLSGNTIYF. The CDR3 DNA is TGCGCCAGCAGCCAAGATCGGAGGCGGCAACTCTCTGGAAACACCATATATTTT.

The chain employs TRBV24-1 and TRBJ2-1; no clear D. V lost 3 bases and J 1 base, leaving 9 bases between the germline ends. The CDR3 length is 15 residues. Germline CDR1 is KGHDR and CDR2 is SFDVKD. The CDR3 bases are TGTGCCACCAGTGATCCCGGAGAATCCTACAATGAGCAGTTCTTC. Encoded protein: CATSDPGESYNEQFF.

The rearrangement joins TRBV6-5 to TRBJ2-5; D unresolved. This CDR3 contains 11 residues. Germline-derived CDR1 and CDR2 are MNHEY and SVGAGI. Trimming took off 3 bases at V and 7 bases at J, with 6 bases between the two ends. CDR3 DNA sequence: TGTGCCAGCAGTTATTCAGGGACCCAGTACTTC. Its translation is CASSYSGTQYF.

This chain uses TRBV6-5 with TRBJ2-1, with 10 bases aligning to TRBD2. The CDR3 is 14 amino acids. The V segment lost 8 bases and the J segment 10 bases; nucleotides outside the gene matches: 11. Germline lookup yields CDR1 MNHEY and CDR2 SVGAGI. The CDR3 DNA reads as TGTGCCAGCGAGCTAGCGGGAGAGTCCGAAGAGCAGTTCTTC. Amino acids: CASELAGESEEQFF.

This clone has only one observation. This chain connects TRBV13 to TRBJ1-3; 10 bases line up with TRBD1. The junction had 7 bases not matched to a gene; V was cut back by 5 bases and J by 0 bases. The CDR3 totals 17 residues. The germline V gene has CDR1 PRHDT and CDR2 FYEKMQ (reference sequence). The CDR3 DNA sequence: TGTGCCAGCAGCCGAGGGACAGGGGTGAACTCTGGAAACACCATATATTTT. Translated, it gives CASSRGTGVNSGNTIYF.

This clone turned up a few times. The chain has TRBV30 and TRBJ1-6, with 9 bases fitting TRBD1. The V segment lost 8 bases and the J segment 7 bases; nucleotides outside the gene matches: 21. The germline CDR1 and CDR2 sequences are GTSNPN and SVGIG (reference sequence). The CDR3 is made up of 18 amino acids. CDR3 protein: CAGNAGTGRRGWNSPLHF. The CDR3 bases are TGTGCCGGAAACGCCGGGACAGGGAGGAGAGGGTGGAATTCACCCCTCCACTTT.

This chain uses TRBV28 with TRBJ2-1, with 7 bases identical to TRBD1. The CDR3 totals 15 residues. Germline CDR1 MDHEN, CDR2 SYDVKM. Trimming removed 2 bases from V and 11 bases from J; junction bases left unmatched: 12. The CDR3 coding sequence is TGTGCCAGCAGTTTACAGGGACAGAGATTGGGGAAGCAGTTCTTC. It yields the protein CASSLQGQRLGKQFF. The full variable domain, completed using reference TRBV28 and TRBJ2-1, is DVKVTQSSRYLVKRTGEKVFLECVQDMDHENMFWYRQDPGLGLRLIYFSYDVKMKEKGDIPEGYSVSREKKERFSLILESASTNQTSMYLCASSLQGQRLGKQFFGPGTRLTVL.

The chain employs TRBV19 and TRBJ1-2; unclear D gene. Germline values: CDR1 LNHDA, CDR2 SQIVND (reference sequence). This CDR3 has 13 amino acids. The germline V and J ends were trimmed by 5 bases and 6 bases, with 13 bases remaining between them. CDR3 sequence: CASSSLVGNGYTF. As DNA, the CDR3 is TGTGCCAGTAGTTCCCTGGTTGGCAATGGCTACACCTTC.

There are a few counts of this clone. The CDR3 bases are TGTGCCAGCAGCCCAGGAGGGGTCGAGCAGTACTTC. Amino acids: CASSPGGVEQYF. J is TRBJ2-7 and V is TRBV7-9; TRBD2 is a possible D gene (6 bases). The CDR3 sequence is 12 residues long. Trimming pared 5 bases from V and 6 bases from J, leaving 11 bases between. The germline gives CDR1 SEHNR, CDR2 FQNEAQ (reference sequence).

The chain links TRBV5-1 to TRBJ1-3, with 7 nucleotides matching TRBD1. In germline, CDR1 is SGHRS, CDR2 YFSETQ. After removal of 1 base from V and 2 bases from J, the junction contained 6 bases not matched to a gene. This CDR3 has 16 amino acids. CDR3 coding DNA: TGCGCCAGCAGCTTGAAGGGGACAGCTCCTGGAAACACCATATATTTT. Translating gives CASSLKGTAPGNTIYF.

V usage is TRBV19 and J usage is TRBJ1-3; 7 bases are a match to TRBD1. Per the germline V gene, CDR1 is LNHDA and CDR2 is SQIVND (reference sequence). The CDR3 runs to 15 residues. The junction had 8 bases not matched to a gene; V was cut back by 5 bases and J by 4 bases. The CDR3 protein is CASSSRQGAGNTIYF. For the CDR3, the DNA is TGTGCCAGTAGTTCCCGACAGGGTGCCGGAAACACCATATATTTT.

This clone was found once. V gene TRBV28 combines with J gene TRBJ1-2, with 7 bases identical to TRBD1. Losses at the gene ends were 6 bases for V and 5 bases for J; bases not matched to a gene: 9. The length of the CDR3 is 14 residues. Germline CDR1 is MDHEN and CDR2 is SYDVKM. CDR3 DNA: TGTGCCAGCAGACAACCAGGGGGAGAATATGGCTACACCTTC. Its translation: CASRQPGGEYGYTF.

This clone was detected only a few times. The chain links TRBV23-1 to TRBJ1-2; TRBD1 might be the D (5 bases). TRBV23-1 is an ORF for which the function is uncertain. Trimming shortened V by 11 bases and J by 3 bases, and 19 bases separated the two germline ends. CDR3 length equals 14 residues. CDR3 nucleotide sequence: TGCGCCCCCCGGGACCGGTCGGGGGACTATGGCTACACCTTC. Protein sequence: CAPRDRSGDYGYTF.

The chain carries TRBV11-2 and TRBJ2-3, with TRBD2 identical over 8 bases. CDR3 length: 17 residues. Germline V lookup: CDR1 SGHAT, CDR2 FQNNGV. Germline trimming cut 5 bases from V and 4 bases from J; bases unmatched to any gene: 14. The CDR3 loop reads CASSPLQRGSSADTQYF. The CDR3 DNA reads TGTGCCAGCAGCCCACTGCAGCGGGGGAGTAGCGCAGATACGCAGTATTTT.

CDR3 sequence: CASSPGGGAYGYTF. The CDR3 DNA reads TGTGCCAGCAGCCCTGGGGGGGGCGCCTACGGCTACACCTTC. The V gene is TRBV7-2, the J gene TRBJ1-2; tentative D call: TRBD1 (6 bases). The V and J ends lost 5 bases and 8 bases respectively, with 18 bases between them. The CDR3 has 14 residues. Germline V gives CDR1 SGHTA, CDR2 FQGNSA.

The chain links TRBV6-5 to TRBJ2-5; 9 bases are shared with TRBD2. The CDR3 totals 14 residues. V shed 7 bases and J 5 bases; nucleotides not matched to a gene: 8. CDR1 is MNHEY and CDR2 is SVGAGI in the germline V gene. CDR3 DNA: TGTGCCAGCAACGGCGGGGGGGCCAGGGAGACCCAGTACTTC. Protein product: CASNGGGARETQYF.

J is TRBJ1-5 and V is TRBV6-6; D may be TRBD1 (6 bases). CDR1 and CDR2 (germline): MNHNY, SVGAGI (reference sequence). Trimming left V 7 bases short and J 0 bases short, with 13 bases between. The CDR3 runs 15 residues. CDR3 in amino acids: CASTPGTLSNQPQHF. The CDR3 DNA is TGTGCCAGCACCCCTGGGACACTTAGCAATCAGCCCCAGCATTTT.

This sequence joins TRBV30 and TRBJ2-7; D is unresolved. Trimming cost V 5 bases and J 6 bases, with 14 bases left between them. CDR1 is GTSNPN, CDR2 SVGIG, per germline (reference sequence). This CDR3 comprises 12 residues. CDR3 nucleotides: TGTGCCTGGGTGGGTACCAGGCTCGAGCAGTACTTC. This encodes CAWVGTRLEQYF.

V gene TRBV10-2 combines with J gene TRBJ1-5; TRBD1 might be the D (6 bases). Trimming removed 0 bases from V and 1 base from J, with 13 bases in between. The CDR3 runs to 17 residues. Looked up from germline, CDR1 is WSHSY and CDR2 is SAAADI. The CDR3 loop reads CASSESRQGISNQPQHF. CDR3 DNA: TGCGCCAGCAGTGAGTCGCGGCAGGGGATAAGCAATCAGCCCCAGCATTTT.

The gene calls are TRBV5-1 and TRBJ2-3, with 11 nucleotides matching TRBD2. CDR3 length equals 17 residues. V shed 4 bases and J 5 bases; nucleotides not matched to a gene: 12. The V gene's germline CDR1 is SGHRS and CDR2 YFSETQ. The CDR3 bases are TGCGCCAGCAGCCCCGGCGTAGCGGGGGGGCCGAGAGATACGCAGTATTTT. It codes for CASSPGVAGGPRDTQYF.